The clone carrying this T cell receptor beta chain occurred many times. Its antigen is still unknown. The germline V gene has CDR1 SGHVS and CDR2 FQNEAQ. The CDR3 runs to 14 residues. V lost 6 bases and J lost 6, with 14 bases in between. The data were obtained in a study of early T cells in non-severe SARS-CoV-2 infection. General study findings and limits: Missing private and CD4 specificities, VDJdb matching favored anti-spike CD8 responses.

Each CDR3 protein gets one entry after TCRdb re-called the 5' RACE reads with MiXCR. The sample has 56,000 or so distinct CDR3 sequences, 10% to 13% seen once. The sample taken for sequencing was whole blood. This TCR derives from an adult who was a healthcare worker with PCR-confirmed SARS-CoV-2 infection or an uninfected control (not recorded which). The rearrangement links TRBV7-8 to TRBJ2-2; weak D call: TRBD1 (6 bases). The chain's CDR3 is CASRGNRAAGELFF. CDR3 sequence (DNA): TGTGCCAGCAGGGGAAACAGGGCTGCCGGGGAGCTGTTTTTT.